Sequencing of this T cell receptor (beta chain) was carried out in a study of blood T cell repertoires in COVID-19. The junction had 6 bases not matched to a gene; V was cut back by 2 bases and J by 0 bases. Germline CDR1 reads LGHNT; CDR2 reads FRNRAP. The CDR3 is 18 residues long. Generated by immunoSEQ multiplex PCR, the TCRdb table keeps only in-frame clones and is missing some. Among some 260,000 clones, 84% were seen once, and the ten largest hold 3.5% to 5%. The J gene is TRBJ2-2, the V gene TRBV12-5; 10 bases map to TRBD2. Sequencing input: PBMCs or T cells enriched from blood (not recorded which). This TCR was sampled from a man younger than 40 with acute COVID-19. CDR3 amino acids: CASGLIRSGGTNTGELFF. The CDR3 DNA reads TGTGCTAGTGGTTTGATCCGTAGCGGGGGGACGAACACCGGGGAGCTGTTTTTT.